This is a list of T cell receptor beta chains from one sample in a study of shared clonotypes between healthy human individuals. Clones were sequenced by immunoSEQ multiplex PCR, and TCRdb holds only the in-frame ones, with some missing. The sample shows about 1.1 million clones, approximately 75% of them seen only once. The source material was memory CD4+ T cells from PBMCs. The receptors here all came from a man aged 18 to 35 in good health. Some clones in this sample may be carry-over from other donors' samples. CDR3s include the opening cysteine and the closing phenylalanine or tryptophan. The D gene is left open where the match is weak. Only part of the rows carry a size: once, few, many, or a class if the clone is expanded.

NA,TRBV5-8,NA,TRBJ2-5,TGTGCCAGCAGCTTGGCAGGGCTAGGGGAGACCCAGTACTTC,CASSLAGLGETQYF
NA,TRBV4-3,TRBD1,TRBJ1-4,TGCGCCAGCTCCTGGGACAGGGGAAATGAAAAACTGTTTTTT,CASSWDRGNEKLFF
NA,TRBV18,NA,TRBJ2-2,TGTGCCAGCTCACCACTGGATTCCGGGGAGCTGTTTTTT,CASSPLDSGELFF
NA,TRBV7-8,NA,TRBJ2-5,TGTGCCAGCAGCTTAGGTGTGAGAGAGACCCAGTACTTC,CASSLGVRETQYF
NA,TRBV28,NA,TRBJ1-1,TGTGCCAGCCTCCCCGAGGTTTTTACTGAAGCTTTCTTT,CASLPEVFTEAFF
NA,TRBV2,NA,TRBJ2-2,TGTGCCAGCAGTGTACAGAACACCGGGGAGCTGTTTTTT,CASSVQNTGELFF
NA,TRBV7-9,NA,TRBJ1-1,TGTGTCGCACCGGGACTCGAAGCTTTCTTT,CVAPGLEAFF
NA,TRBV11-2,NA,TRBJ2-1,TGTGCCAGCAGCTTAGTTCGGGTTGGTGAGCAGTTCTTC,CASSLVRVGEQFF
NA,TRBV4-1,NA,TRBJ2-1,TGCGCCAGCAGCCAACCTACAGAGAGCTCCTACAATGAGCAGTTCTTC,CASSQPTESSYNEQFF
NA,TRBV4-3,NA,TRBJ2-2,TGCGCCAGCAGCCAAGATAGTACAGTCACCGGGGAGCTGTTTTTT,CASSQDSTVTGELFF
NA,TRBV29-1,NA,TRBJ1-1,TGCAGCGTAGGAGACCCTGAAGCTTTCTTT,CSVGDPEAFF
NA,TRBV7-8,TRBD2,TRBJ2-3,TGTGCCAGCAGCAAAGACGGACTAGATGCAGATACGCAGTATTTT,CASSKDGLDADTQYF
NA,TRBV20-1,NA,TRBJ2-5,TGCAGAATTCCCTTGCAAGAGACCCAGTACTTC,CRIPLQETQYF
NA,TRBV30,NA,TRBJ1-1,TGTGCCTGGAGTAAGGCCTTGAACACTGAAGCTTTCTTT,CAWSKALNTEAFF
NA,TRBV5-5,NA,TRBJ2-7,TGTGCCAGCAGCGTCAGGCCCCAGGTAGCAGAGCGGAGGGTCTACGAGCAGTACTTC,CASSVRPQVAERRVYEQYF
once,TRBV10-3,TRBD1,TRBJ2-6,TGTGCCATCAGTTCCCGGTGGGGACAGGGGGCTGCTGGGGCCAACGTCCTGACTTTC,CAISSRWGQGAAGANVLTF
NA,TRBV7-3,NA,TRBJ1-2,TGTGCCAGCAGCTTTGGTAGGCGCTATGGCTACACCTTC,CASSFGRRYGYTF
NA,TRBV5-1,TRBD1,TRBJ1-2,TGCGCCAGCAGCAGGGACAGGGGGTCGGGCTATGGCTACACCTTC,CASSRDRGSGYGYTF
NA,TRBV6-6,NA,TRBJ2-7,TGTGCCAGCAGTGGGGGGTACGAGCAGTACTTC,CASSGGYEQYF
NA,TRBV5-4,NA,TRBJ1-2,TGTGCCAGCAGCCCCAACGACGCGGTCGGGTATGGCTACACCTTC,CASSPNDAVGYGYTF
once,TRBV15,NA,TRBJ2-7,TGTGCCACCAGCAGAGATAGCACAGTCTACGAGCAGTACTTC,CATSRDSTVYEQYF
once,TRBV10-3,NA,TRBJ2-1,TGCGCCATCAGTGACCCCAAGTATAGTGAGCAGTTCTTC,CAISDPKYSEQFF
NA,TRBV6-4,NA,TRBJ2-3,TGTGCCAGCAGTGAAGGGACCCGGGGAGCAGATACGCAGTATTTT,CASSEGTRGADTQYF
NA,TRBV28,NA,TRBJ2-5,TGTGCCAGCAGCCCCTCGGGGAGGGGGGAGAAAGAGACCCAGTACTTC,CASSPSGRGEKETQYF
NA,TRBV4-3,TRBD2,TRBJ2-3,TGCGCCAGCAGCCAAGATTGGGGACTAGTCGCAGATACGCAGTATTTT,CASSQDWGLVADTQYF
many,TRBV15,NA,TRBJ1-3,TGTGCCACCAGCAGAGGCCTACCGGGTGGAAACACCATATATTTT,CATSRGLPGGNTIYF
NA,TRBV19,TRBD2,TRBJ2-3,TGTGCCAGTAGTATCGGGCGACTAGCGGGATTGGCAGATACGCAGTATTTT,CASSIGRLAGLADTQYF
NA,TRBV2,NA,TRBJ2-3,TGTGCCAGCAGTGAGGGGACTAGCACAGATACGCAGTATTTT,CASSEGTSTDTQYF
NA,TRBV18,TRBD1,TRBJ1-5,TGTGCCAGCTCACCGACGCAGGGGGCAGGCAATCAGCCCCAGCATTTT,CASSPTQGAGNQPQHF
NA,TRBV5-1,NA,TRBJ2-7,TGCGCCAGCAGCCTTGGAGGGACAGACTCCTACGAGCAGTACTTC,CASSLGGTDSYEQYF
NA,TRBV28,NA,TRBJ2-1,TGTGCCAGTCAAGCGGATAACTCCTACAATGAGCAGTTCTTC,CASQADNSYNEQFF
NA,TRBV19,TRBD1,TRBJ1-2,TGTGCCAGTAGAGGGGGCAACTATGGCTACACCTTC,CASRGGNYGYTF
NA,TRBV25-1,NA,TRBJ1-2,TGTGCCAGCACCGGACGGTCGGGTCGTGGCTACACCTTC,CASTGRSGRGYTF
NA,TRBV29-1,NA,TRBJ2-1,TGCAGCGTCCAAGTTGGTGAGCAGTTCTTC,CSVQVGEQFF
NA,TRBV7-2,TRBD2,TRBJ2-7,TGTGCCAGCAGCCCCAGCGGGAGCATCTCCTACGAGCAGTACTTC,CASSPSGSISYEQYF
NA,TRBV2,NA,TRBJ2-3,TGTGCCAGCAGTGGGGCTAGCGTGGCAACAGATACGCAGTATTTT,CASSGASVATDTQYF